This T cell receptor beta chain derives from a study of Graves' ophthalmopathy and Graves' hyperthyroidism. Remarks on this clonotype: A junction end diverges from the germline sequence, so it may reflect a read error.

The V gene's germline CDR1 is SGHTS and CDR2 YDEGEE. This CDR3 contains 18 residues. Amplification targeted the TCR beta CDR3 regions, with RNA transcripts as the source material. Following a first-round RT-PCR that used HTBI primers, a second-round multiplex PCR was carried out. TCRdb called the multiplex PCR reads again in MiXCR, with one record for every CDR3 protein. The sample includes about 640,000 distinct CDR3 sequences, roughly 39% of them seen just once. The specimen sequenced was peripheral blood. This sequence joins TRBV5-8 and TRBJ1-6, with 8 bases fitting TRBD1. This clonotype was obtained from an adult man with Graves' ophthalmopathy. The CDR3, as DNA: TGCGCCAGCAGCCAAGATCCAGGGGGCGCATCCTATAATTCACCCCTCCACTTT. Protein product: CASSQDPGGASYNSPLHF.